The 30 T cell receptor beta chains in this list originate from one sample, sequenced in a study of CD8+ T cells in alopecia areata. RNA, once extracted, was reverse transcribed into cDNA for use as the sequencing template. Data came from immunoSEQ multiplex PCR; TCRdb stores just in-frame clones and leaves some out. Listed for the sample are about 120,000 clones, none seen a single time. Sequencing was performed on lesional skin. These receptors were obtained from a C3H/HeJ mouse with alopecia areata. The strain's MHC: H2-k.

This clone showed up just a few times. Mouse gene names and germline throughout. The read comes to an end 4 residues before the CDR3 does, leaving the germline J gene to fill in the end. The genes are TRBV1 and TRBJ2-7; TRBD1 matches 9 bases. CDR1 NSQYPW and CDR2 LRSPGD come from the germline V gene (reference sequence). The CDR3 extends over 16 amino acids. CDR3 region: CTCSADLGDRVYEQYF. The DNA read from the CDR3 is TGCACCTGCAGTGCAGATCTGGGGGACAGGGTGTAT.

A remark on this clone: Gene names and germline match the mouse. Coverage ceases 4 residues before the CDR3 finishes, and the germline J gene fills in the end. J is TRBJ2-5 and V is TRBV13-3; 13 positions match TRBD2. The CDR3 consists of 15 residues. V was clipped by 6 bases and J by 3 bases; unmatched bases: 4. CDR1 NNHDY and CDR2 SYVADS come from the germline V gene. CDR3 DNA (partial): TGTGCCAGCATCCCGGGACTGGGGGGGCAAGAC. It yields the protein CASIPGLGGQD. The whole CDR3 reads CASIPGLGGQDTQYF.

Details on this clone: The listed genes are named as in mouse. The DNA read from the CDR3 is TGTGCCAGCAGTGATTTCGGACAGGGGGACTCCTAT. Amino acids: CASSDFGQGDSY. In full, the CDR3 reads CASSDFGQGDSYEQYF. The rearrangement uses TRBV13-1 and TRBJ2-7, with 10 bases aligning to TRBD1. The missing CDR3 end, 4 residues past where the read stops, is filled in from the germline J gene. There are 16 residues in the CDR3. Germline trimming cut 1 base from V and 0 bases from J; bases unmatched to any gene: 4. Germline CDR1 is NSHNY and CDR2 is SYGAGN.

Notes on this clone: The gene names here belong to mouse. The CDR3 is cut off 4 residues early in the read; its end comes from the germline J gene. The rearrangement uses TRBV13-3 and TRBJ1-4; TRBD1 aligns across 10 bases. Germline lookup yields CDR1 NNHDY and CDR2 SYVADS. J lost 3 bases, V lost 2 bases, and 7 bases had no gene match. The CDR3 extends over 17 amino acids. Partial CDR3 DNA: TGTGCCAGCAGTGACCCTAGACAGGGGGCTGCCAACGAA. This encodes CASSDPRQGAANE. The whole CDR3 is CASSDPRQGAANERLFF.

This clone was picked up many times. The gene names given are mouse names. Read coverage stops 4 residues before the CDR3 terminus; the germline J gene supplies the remainder. The chain combines TRBV13-3 with TRBJ1-2, with TRBD1 identical over 7 bases. The V and J ends lost 5 bases and 0 bases, in that order; junction bases with no gene match: 7. In germline, CDR1 is NNHDY, CDR2 SYVADS. The CDR3 is 15 residues long. The covered CDR3 bases are TGTGCCAGCAGCCCCGGGACAGATGCAAACTCC. It codes for CASSPGTDANS. The entire CDR3 sequence reads CASSPGTDANSDYTF.

This clone was observed a handful of times. Each gene name is a mouse one. The CDR3 goes on 4 residues after the read ends, and that part is filled in from the germline J gene. This CDR3 is also generated by other DNA sequences in the sample. J is TRBJ2-7 and V is TRBV19; no definite D call. The V end lost 0 bases, the J end lost 2 bases, and 6 bases lay between the germline ends. The germline gives CDR1 FNHDT, CDR2 SITEND (reference sequence). The CDR3 contains 13 residues. CDR3 amino acids: CASSIEGTYEQYF. The sequenced part of the CDR3 DNA is TGTGCCAGCAGTATAGAGGGTACCTAT.

As regards this clone: Gene names denote mouse genes. Read data end 4 residues before the CDR3 end; the end is taken from the germline J gene. The rearrangement joins TRBV1 to TRBJ2-3, with a tentative D call TRBD1 (6 bases). Trimming cost V 3 bases and J 4 bases, with 11 bases left between them. This CDR3 is 14 amino acids long. Germline values: CDR1 NSQYPW, CDR2 LRSPGD (reference sequence). CDR3 bases read: TGCACCTGCAGTGCCGTCCGGGACACAGAA. Translated, it gives CTCSAVRDTE. From start to end, the CDR3 is CTCSAVRDTETLYF.

This clone was detected many times. Germline and genes: mouse. From the germline J gene comes the end of the CDR3, since the read stops 4 residues before it. This specimen includes other DNA sequences encoding the same CDR3. V and J are TRBV13-3 and TRBJ2-3; tentative D call: TRBD1 (5 bases). V shed 0 bases and J shed 0 bases, with 11 bases lying between them. CDR1 NNHDY and CDR2 SYVADS come from the germline V gene. CDR3 length: 16 amino acids. The CDR3 DNA, read in part, is TGTGCCAGCAGTGATGCGTCAGGGCCTAGTGCAGAA. This encodes CASSDASGPSAE. Given in full, the CDR3 is CASSDASGPSAETLYF.

This clone was observed at least ten times. Genes and germline are mouse. The sequenced CDR3 bases are TGTGCCAGCAGTGGTAGGGGGCTGAGTGCAGAA. Translation gives CASSGRGLSAE. The complete CDR3 reads CASSGRGLSAETLYF. The chain carries TRBV13-3 and TRBJ2-3; D might be TRBD1 (7 bases). Sequencing ends 4 residues short of the CDR3 end; the germline J gene provides the rest. The ends were cut back, 3 bases at V and 0 bases at J, with 11 bases in the middle. Looked up from germline, CDR1 is NNHDY and CDR2 is SYVADS. The CDR3 totals 15 residues.

Points on this clone: The DNA translation disagrees with the TCRdb protein at residue 12, so the protein in this description comes from the DNA. Gene names are the mouse ones. The read ends 3 residues before the CDR3 terminus; that terminus is restored from the germline J gene. The chain combines TRBV17 with TRBJ1-3; 7 bases agree with TRBD1. The length of the CDR3 is 15 residues. The V and J ends lost 3 bases and 3 bases, in that order; junction bases with no gene match: 5. Germline V gene lookup returns CDR1 MNHDT and CDR2 YYDKIL. The part of the CDR3 DNA that was read is TGTGCTAGCAGTAGGGAGGGGGCGCATGGAAATACG. It codes for CASSREGAHGNT. The full CDR3 sequence reads CASSREGAHGNTLYF.

This clone was seen a few times. Any gene name here is a mouse gene name. Read data end 4 residues before the CDR3 end; the end is taken from the germline J gene. The V call is TRBV13-3, the J call TRBJ2-5; 9 nucleotides agree with TRBD1. The CDR3 loop spans 14 amino acids. From germline, CDR1 is NNHDY and CDR2 SYVADS. This chain's CDR3 is CASRLGQGKDTQYF. Incomplete CDR3 DNA: TGTGCCAGCAGGCTGGGACAGGGAAAAGAC.

Worth noting for this clone: Gene names and germline match the mouse. The read comes to an end 4 residues before the CDR3 does, leaving the germline J gene to fill in the end. The chain uses TRBV13-3 and TRBJ1-2, with TRBD1 matching 8 bases. This CDR3 region has 15 residues. Germline V CDR1 and CDR2: NNHDY, SYVADS. The CDR3 is CASSPRQGSGSDYTF. The DNA read from the CDR3 is TGTGCCAGCAGTCCTAGACAGGGGTCCGGGTCC.

This clone has just a few counts. Gene names and germline match the mouse. The DNA ends 4 residues before the CDR3 does, and the rest of the CDR3 is filled in from the germline J gene. The chain couples TRBV13-3 to TRBJ2-3, with TRBD2 identical over 10 bases. From germline, CDR1 is NNHDY and CDR2 SYVADS. This CDR3 spans 15 amino acids. After removal of 4 bases from V and 3 bases from J, the junction contained 5 bases not matched to a gene. The CDR3 sequence is CASSLPTGGAETLYF. Partial CDR3 DNA: TGTGCCAGCAGTCTCCCGACTGGGGGGGCAGAA.

On this clone itself: Gene names refer to mouse genes. From the germline J gene comes the end of the CDR3, since the read stops 4 residues before it. Other DNA sequences within the sample encode an identical CDR3. This chain joins TRBV1 and TRBJ2-1; 12 positions agree with TRBD2. V gave up 3 bases and J gave up 6 bases; unmatched junction bases: 6. The germline gives CDR1 NSQYPW, CDR2 LRSPGD (reference sequence). CDR3 length: 16 amino acids. The CDR3 here is CTCSALTGGARAEQFF. The part of the CDR3 DNA that was read is TGCACCTGCAGTGCCCTGACTGGGGGGGCGCGTGCT.

In the case of this clone: Gene and germline names: mouse. The CDR3 is cut off 4 residues early in the read; its end comes from the germline J gene. This chain uses TRBV13-3 with TRBJ2-5; possibly TRBD2 for D (6 bases). This CDR3 comprises 15 residues. The germline V gene has CDR1 NNHDY and CDR2 SYVADS. The CDR3 protein is CASSDGWGRGDTQYF. CDR3 DNA (partial): TGTGCCAGCAGTGACGGCTGGGGACGCGGAGAC.

This clone was observed a handful of times. The germline and genes are mouse ones. The DNA ends 4 residues before the CDR3 does, and the rest of the CDR3 is filled in from the germline J gene. The chain joins TRBV19 to TRBJ2-7; 10 bases are a match to TRBD2. The CDR3 extends over 13 amino acids. CDR1 and CDR2 from the germline V gene are FNHDT and SITEND (reference sequence). CDR3 region: CASRTGGIYEQYF. Incomplete CDR3 DNA: TGTGCCAGCAGGACTGGGGGGATTTAT.

Only a few counts were recorded for this clone. Here the gene names and germline are mouse. The missing CDR3 end, 4 residues past where the read stops, is filled in from the germline J gene. J is TRBJ2-5 and V is TRBV31, with D possibly matching TRBD2 (5 bases). V dropped 0 bases and J dropped 3 bases, with 10 bases sitting between them. The germline V gene has CDR1 GKSSPN and CDR2 SITVG. The CDR3 consists of 14 residues. CDR3 sequence: CAWSLLGVQDTQYF. The sequenced CDR3 bases are TGTGCCTGGAGTCTTCTGGGTGTACAAGAC.

This clone was seen a handful of times. Gene labels here are mouse ones. The DNA ends 4 residues before the CDR3 does, and the rest of the CDR3 is filled in from the germline J gene. The chain carries TRBV1 and TRBJ2-5, with 7 positions matching TRBD1. V trimming: 5 bases; J trimming: 0 bases; junction bases outside the gene matches: 2. This CDR3 comprises 14 residues. Germline assignment: CDR1 NSQYPW and CDR2 LRSPGD (reference sequence). The CDR3 bases that were read are TGCACCTGCAGTAAGGGACAGAACCAAGAC. Translated, it gives CTCSKGQNQD. The entire CDR3 reads CTCSKGQNQDTQYF.

In regard to this clone: These gene names are mouse names. The CDR3 is cut off 4 residues early in the read; its end comes from the germline J gene. The chain is built from TRBV13-1 and TRBJ2-3; possibly TRBD2 for D (7 bases). V was trimmed by 1 base and J by 0 bases, leaving 12 bases between them. Germline CDR1 is NSHNY and CDR2 is SYGAGN. This CDR3 has 16 residues. The CDR3 here is CASSDSGGPSAETLYF. CDR3 DNA, as far as it was read: TGTGCCAGCAGTGATAGTGGGGGGCCTAGTGCAGAA.

This clone was seen a few times. These gene names are mouse names. The missing CDR3 end, 4 residues past where the read stops, is filled in from the germline J gene. The chain couples TRBV19 to TRBJ2-3, with TRBD2 matching over 13 bases. The CDR3 length is 17 residues. CDR1 FNHDT and CDR2 SITEND come from the germline V gene (reference sequence). After removal of 2 bases from V and 0 bases from J, the junction contained 3 bases not matched to a gene. This CDR3 reads CASSIRDWGGSAETLYF. CDR3 bases read: TGTGCCAGCAGTATCCGGGACTGGGGGGGTAGTGCAGAA.

There are a few counts of this clone. The gene symbols are mouse symbols. Read sequence stops 4 residues before the CDR3 end, and the germline J gene provides the missing end. The chain has TRBV1 and TRBJ2-7; 11 bases agree with TRBD2. Unmatched junction bases numbered 6, after V lost 6 bases and J lost 2 bases. Germline lookup yields CDR1 NSQYPW and CDR2 LRSPGD (reference sequence). This CDR3 contains 15 residues. The part of the CDR3 DNA that was read is TGCACCTGCAGGACCGGGACTGGGGGTCCCTAT. Its protein is CTCRTGTGGPY. The CDR3 as a whole reads CTCRTGTGGPYEQYF.

In this sample, this clone turned up a few times. A mismatch at residue 12 separates the TCRdb protein from the translated DNA, so the protein presented here was translated from the DNA. Gene and germline names: mouse. The CDR3 end falls 3 residues outside the read, so it is completed with the germline J gene. The chain links TRBV29 to TRBJ1-3, with D tentatively TRBD1 (6 bases). Germline V gene sequence: CDR1 MSHET, CDR2 SYDVDS. Trimming took 8 bases from V and 4 from J, leaving 18 bases between them. The CDR3 is 15 amino acids. The CDR3 is CASGFLRGSGNTLYF. The CDR3 DNA, read in part, is TGTGCTAGCGGGTTTCTCAGGGGATCGGGAAATACG.

Regarding this clone: The genes are named according to mouse. With the read ending 4 residues before the CDR3 end, the germline J gene is used to fill in that end. This chain uses TRBV31 with TRBJ2-5; no clear D. Germline loops: CDR1 GKSSPN, CDR2 SITVG. Deletions cut 2 bases from V and 0 bases from J, with 6 bases between. The CDR3 length is 13 residues. The CDR3 bases that were read are TGTGCCTGGAGTACATTTAACCAAGAC. This codes for CAWSTFNQD. The complete CDR3 reads CAWSTFNQDTQYF.

This clone was recorded a few times. Gene names and germline refer to mouse. The read finishes 4 residues shy of the CDR3 end, and the germline J gene is used to complete it. The genes are TRBV31 and TRBJ2-5; 14 nucleotides align to TRBD2. Germline lookup yields CDR1 GKSSPN and CDR2 SITVG. This CDR3 region has 17 residues. The CDR3 loop is CAWSRGDWGGAEDTQYF. The part of the CDR3 DNA that was read is TGTGCCTGGAGTCGGGGGGACTGGGGGGGCGCTGAAGAC.

This clone occurred a few times. It differs at one base from a far larger clone, so likely a read error. Genes and germline come from the mouse. Coverage ceases 4 residues before the CDR3 finishes, and the germline J gene fills in the end. The V gene is TRBV13-3, the J gene TRBJ2-3; possible D gene TRBD1, 5 bases. The CDR3 spans 13 residues. Germline CDR1 reads NNHDY; CDR2 reads SYVADS. CDR3 in amino acids: CPSKPGWAETLYF. The covered CDR3 bases are TGTCCCAGCAAACCAGGGTGGGCAGAA.

There are a few counts of this clone. Here the gene names and germline are mouse. From the germline J gene comes the end of the CDR3, since the read stops 4 residues before it. V and J are TRBV14 and TRBJ2-1; a weak D match, TRBD1 (5 bases). The CDR3 length is 12 residues. Germline CDR1 and CDR2: SGHDT and FRDEAV. CDR3 DNA (partial): TGTGCCAGCAGTTTAGGGGTGGCT. Its protein is CASSLGVA. The full CDR3 protein reads CASSLGVAEQFF.

Regarding this clone: Each gene name is a mouse one. The read terminates 4 residues ahead of where the CDR3 ends, so the germline J gene completes it. The chain links TRBV13-2 to TRBJ1-2; 10 nucleotides line up with TRBD1. V lost 1 base and J lost 3; bases outside the gene matches: 6. This CDR3 region has 16 residues. The germline gives CDR1 NNHNN, CDR2 SYGAGS (reference sequence). This CDR3 reads CASGDPGTGEDSDYTF. The part of the CDR3 DNA that was read is TGTGCCAGCGGTGATCCCGGGACAGGGGAGGACTCC.

This clone has a handful of counts. The gene names here belong to mouse. Read coverage stops 4 residues before the CDR3 terminus; the germline J gene supplies the remainder. The chain combines TRBV12-1 with TRBJ2-2; a possible D gene is TRBD1 (6 bases). The CDR3 is made up of 14 amino acids. CDR1 is SGHSN and CDR2 is HYEKVE in the germline V gene. The V end lost 0 bases, the J end lost 2 bases, and 6 bases lay between the germline ends. The CDR3 is CASSLTGNTGQLYF. Incomplete CDR3 DNA: TGTGCCAGCTCTCTCACAGGGAACACCGGG.

This clone is categorized as medium-sized. Mouse gene names and germline throughout. The read comes to an end 4 residues before the CDR3 does, leaving the germline J gene to fill in the end. The same CDR3 arises from other DNA sequences in this sample as well. The chain is built from TRBV13-3 and TRBJ2-3; 10 positions match TRBD2. V shed 1 base and J 1 base; nucleotides not matched to a gene: 3. There are 16 residues in the CDR3. The germline CDR1 and CDR2 sequences are NNHDY and SYVADS. CDR3 protein: CASSDLGGRGAETLYF. CDR3 DNA (partial): TGTGCCAGCAGTGATCTGGGGGGGCGCGGTGCAGAA.

Concerning this clone itself: Gene names are the mouse ones. The read ends 4 residues early relative to the CDR3; the germline J gene fills the gap. This chain joins TRBV13-2 and TRBJ1-1; the D gene is possibly TRBD1 (6 bases). CDR3 length: 15 residues. CDR1 NNHNN and CDR2 SYGAGS come from the germline V gene (reference sequence). The CDR3 spells CASGAVDWGGGEVFF. The covered CDR3 bases are TGTGCCAGCGGTGCCGTCGACTGGGGGGGCGGA.